This T cell receptor (beta chain) was identified in a study of T cell repertoires in cytomegalovirus infection (dated by TCRdb to 2018 to 2020). Concerning the study at large: Donor HLA type was relevant to the analysis, because carriage of CMV infection together with the matching HLA type was indicated by public TCR beta signatures.

Of note for this clonotype: Its antigen specificity is not known. Base qualities were left out, and no much larger clone turns up one base away.

The CDR3 has 17 amino acids, counting the end cysteine and phenylalanine. Only the CDR3 portion is preserved as DNA: 51 bases, with reading frame beginning at the first base. Here V drops 2 bases and J drops 0 bases, and the junction holds 8 bases not matched to any gene. CDR1 is given as SGHRS and CDR2 as YFSETQ, both from the germline V gene. Summary of the overall study and its limitations: Carriers of CMV infection plus the relevant HLA type were discriminated by the cumulative frequency of public TCR beta family members in the study cohort and in an independent 352-donor cohort. The ex vivo response was dominated by HLA-C-restricted CMV-specific TCR beta clonotypes, and the single most frequent clonotype in two of eight donors was supplied by these HLA-C-restricted clonotypes.

Sequencing took place on an Illumina HiSeq 1500. TCRdb ran its own pipeline on the public reads, namely fastp trimming at Q25 and MiXCR clone calling, and kept in-frame beta chains. Identical CDR3 proteins give one entry, which carries the most common genes and DNA. This sample lists 270,000 or so distinct CDR3 sequences; about 18% were detected once. Less than 50% of the sample comes from the top ten. Recombination linked TRBV5-1 to TRBJ2-1; TRBD2 matches 7 bases in the middle. This TCR came from a human donor in good health (CMV status not recorded). Some clones in this sample may be carry-over from other donors' samples. Sequenced material: CD8+ T cells from PBMCs. The CDR3 region reads CASSFRVGGSSYNEQFF. In nucleotides, the sequence is TGCGCCAGCAGCTTTAGGGTGGGGGGGAGCTCCTACAATGAGCAGTTCTTC. The CDR3, completed at both ends by the reference TRBV5-1 and TRBJ2-1 genes, gives the full variable domain KAGVTQTPRYLIKTRGQQVTLSCSPISGHRSVSWYQQTPGQGLQFLFEYFSETQRNKGNFPGRFSGRQFSNSRSEMNVSTLELGDSALYLCASSFRVGGSSYNEQFFGPGTRLTVL.